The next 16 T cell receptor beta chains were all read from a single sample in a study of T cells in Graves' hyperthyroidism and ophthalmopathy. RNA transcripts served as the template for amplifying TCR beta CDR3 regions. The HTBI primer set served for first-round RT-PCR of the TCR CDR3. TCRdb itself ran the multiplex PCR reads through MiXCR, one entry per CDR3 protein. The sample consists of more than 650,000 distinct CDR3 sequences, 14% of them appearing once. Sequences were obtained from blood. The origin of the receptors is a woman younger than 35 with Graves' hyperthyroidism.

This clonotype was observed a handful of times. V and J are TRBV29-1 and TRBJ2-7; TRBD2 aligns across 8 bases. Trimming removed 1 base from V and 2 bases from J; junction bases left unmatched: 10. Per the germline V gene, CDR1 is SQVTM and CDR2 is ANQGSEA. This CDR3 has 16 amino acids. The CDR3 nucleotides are TGCAGCGTTGAAGGATCGGTACGGGGGGGGACCTACGAGCAGTACTTC. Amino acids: CSVEGSVRGGTYEQYF.

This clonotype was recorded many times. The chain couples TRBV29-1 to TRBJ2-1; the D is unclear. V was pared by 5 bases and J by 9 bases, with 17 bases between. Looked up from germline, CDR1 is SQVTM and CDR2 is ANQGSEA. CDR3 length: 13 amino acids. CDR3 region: CSVKGTFGAEQFF. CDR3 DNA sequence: TGCAGCGTTAAGGGTACGTTCGGAGCTGAGCAGTTCTTC.

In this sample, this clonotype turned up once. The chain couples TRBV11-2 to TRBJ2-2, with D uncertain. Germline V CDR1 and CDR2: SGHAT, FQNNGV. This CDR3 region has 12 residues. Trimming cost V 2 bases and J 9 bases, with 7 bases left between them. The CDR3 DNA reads TGTGCCAGCAGCTTATTGACCCGGGAGCTGTTTTTT. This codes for CASSLLTRELFF.

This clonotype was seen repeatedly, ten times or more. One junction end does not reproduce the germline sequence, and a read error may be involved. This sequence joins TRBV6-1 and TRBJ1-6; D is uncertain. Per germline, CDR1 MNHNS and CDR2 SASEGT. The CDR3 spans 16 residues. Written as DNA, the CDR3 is TGCGCCAGCAGTGAAGGGCTGAGCTCCTATAATTCACCCCTCCACTTT. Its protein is CASSEGLSSYNSPLHF.

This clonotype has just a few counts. The CDR3 coding sequence is TGTGCCAGCAGCTTTTACCCAGGGGCCCACGAGCAGTTCTTC. This sequence encodes CASSFYPGAHEQFF. The gene calls are TRBV9 and TRBJ2-1; D might be TRBD1 (6 bases). V was cut by 4 bases and J by 10 bases, with 18 bases left in between. The CDR3 has 14 residues. Germline CDR1 and CDR2: SGDLS and YYNGEE.

In DNA form, the CDR3 reads TGTGCCAGTAGTATCGGGACAGCCAGGATGGGAAATCAGCCCCAGCATTTT. It translates to CASSIGTARMGNQPQHF. This chain uses TRBV19 with TRBJ1-5, with 7 bases that match TRBD1. Trimming at V came to 3 bases and at J to 4 bases, leaving 12 bases not matched to a gene. Per germline, CDR1 LNHDA and CDR2 SQIVND (reference sequence). This CDR3 has 17 amino acids.

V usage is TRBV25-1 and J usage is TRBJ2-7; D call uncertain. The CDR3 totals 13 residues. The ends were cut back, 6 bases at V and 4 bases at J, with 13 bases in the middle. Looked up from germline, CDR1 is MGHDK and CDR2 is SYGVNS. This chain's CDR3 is CASSQQWTYEQYF. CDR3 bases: TGTGCCAGCAGCCAACAATGGACGTACGAGCAGTACTTC.

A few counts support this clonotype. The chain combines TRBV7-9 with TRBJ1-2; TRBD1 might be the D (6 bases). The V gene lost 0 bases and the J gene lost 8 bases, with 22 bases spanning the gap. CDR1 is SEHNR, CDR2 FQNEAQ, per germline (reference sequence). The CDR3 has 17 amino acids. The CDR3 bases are TGTGCCAGCAGCTTAGCCCCCTTGGGGGCCGACCTTAGAGGCTACACCTTC. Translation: CASSLAPLGADLRGYTF. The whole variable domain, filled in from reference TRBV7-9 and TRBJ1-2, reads DTGVSQNPRHKITKRGQNVTFRCDPISEHNRLYWYRQTLGQGPEFLTYFQNEAQLEKSRLLSDRFSAERPKGSFSTLEIQRTEQGDSAMYLCASSLAPLGADLRGYTFGSGTRLTVV.

CDR3 amino acids: CRARDRQHYEQYF. The CDR3 DNA is TGCAGAGCTCGGGATCGCCAACACTACGAGCAGTACTTC. The chain joins TRBV20-1 to TRBJ2-7; a weak D match, TRBD2 (5 bases). The germline gives CDR1 DFQATT, CDR2 SNEGSKA (reference sequence). This CDR3 contains 13 residues.

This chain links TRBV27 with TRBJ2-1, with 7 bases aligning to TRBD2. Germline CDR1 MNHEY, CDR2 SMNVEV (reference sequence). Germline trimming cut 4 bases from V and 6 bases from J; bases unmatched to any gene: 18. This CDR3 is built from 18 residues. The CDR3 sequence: CASSSVWVGGRAGNEQFF. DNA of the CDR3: TGTGCCAGCAGTTCCGTCTGGGTGGGCGGGAGAGCTGGCAATGAGCAGTTCTTC.

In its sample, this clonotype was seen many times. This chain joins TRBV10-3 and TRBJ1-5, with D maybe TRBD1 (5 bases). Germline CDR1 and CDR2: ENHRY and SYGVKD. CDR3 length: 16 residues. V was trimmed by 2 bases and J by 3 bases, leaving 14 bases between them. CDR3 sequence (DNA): TGTGCCATCAGTGAGACACAGGTGCTGTACAATCAGCCCCAGCATTTT. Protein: CAISETQVLYNQPQHF.

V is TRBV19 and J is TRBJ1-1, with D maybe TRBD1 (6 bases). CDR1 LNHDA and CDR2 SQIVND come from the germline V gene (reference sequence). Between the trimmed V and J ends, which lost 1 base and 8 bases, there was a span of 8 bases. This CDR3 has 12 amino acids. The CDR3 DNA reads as TGTGCCAGTAGTATAGGCAGGGGAGAAGCTTTCTTT. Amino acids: CASSIGRGEAFF.

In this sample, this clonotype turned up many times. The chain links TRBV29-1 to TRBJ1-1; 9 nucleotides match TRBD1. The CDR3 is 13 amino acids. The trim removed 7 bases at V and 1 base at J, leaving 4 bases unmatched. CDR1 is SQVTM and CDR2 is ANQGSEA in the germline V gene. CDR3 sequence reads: CSGGQGSNTEAFF. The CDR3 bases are TGCAGCGGGGGACAGGGATCGAACACTGAAGCTTTCTTT. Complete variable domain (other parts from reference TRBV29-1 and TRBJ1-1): SAVISQKPSRDICQRGTSLTIQCQVDSQVTMMFWYRQQPGQSLTLIATANQGSEATYESGFVIDKFPISRPNLTFSTLTVSNMSPEDSSIYLCSGGQGSNTEAFFGQGTRLTVV.

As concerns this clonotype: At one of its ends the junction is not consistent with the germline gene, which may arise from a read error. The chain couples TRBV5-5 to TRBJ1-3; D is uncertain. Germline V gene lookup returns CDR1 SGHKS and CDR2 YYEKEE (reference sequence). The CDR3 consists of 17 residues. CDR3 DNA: TGCGCCAGCAGCCACCCCGCCGGGTTCCTCGCGGGAAACACCATATATTTT. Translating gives CASSHPAGFLAGNTIYF.

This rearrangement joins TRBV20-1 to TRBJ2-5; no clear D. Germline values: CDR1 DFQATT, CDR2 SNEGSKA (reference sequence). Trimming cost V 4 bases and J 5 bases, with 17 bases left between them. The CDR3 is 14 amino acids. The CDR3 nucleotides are TGCAGTGCTAAGAGTGGGCCTCTTAGGGAGACCCAGTACTTC. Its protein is CSAKSGPLRETQYF.

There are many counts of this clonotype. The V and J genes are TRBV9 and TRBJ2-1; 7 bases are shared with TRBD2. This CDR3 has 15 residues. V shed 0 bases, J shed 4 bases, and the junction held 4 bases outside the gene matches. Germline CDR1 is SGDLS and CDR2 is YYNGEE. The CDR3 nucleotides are TGTGCCAGCAGCGTAGGAAGCGGGACTTACAATGAGCAGTTCTTC. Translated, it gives CASSVGSGTYNEQFF.